This paragraph covers one TCR beta chain sequence. The specificity of this receptor is unknown. Base qualities were left out, and no much larger clone turns up one base away. The sample's time point label is to be understood as: baseline, week 1 (first vaccination visit). The treatment or condition label corresponds to: pre-vaccination baseline after standard-of-care therapy. All donors had newly diagnosed IDH1-mutant astrocytomas of WHO grade 3 or 4 that showed loss of nuclear ATRX. The samples were drawn from NOA16, a multicentre, single-arm, open-label phase I trial in Germany that tested a mutant IDH1 peptide vaccine in humans for the first time. Visit V03 blood draws served as the baseline sample for immunogenicity testing. Genomic DNA for TCRB sequencing was extracted from EDTA blood using the DNeasy Blood and Tissue Kit. The data are from a study of a mutant IDH1 vaccine in newly diagnosed glioma (dated by TCRdb to the early 2020s). In the study overall: The approximately 33 treated patients were approximately 62% male and roughly 40% female, with a mean age of roughly 42 years. For exploratory analyses, longitudinal TCRB deep sequencing was carried out in 25 treated patients wherever samples were available. Prior to enrollment, standard therapy consisting of radiotherapy alone, temozolomide alone, or radiochemotherapy with temozolomide had been administered to patients, with the combination being received by most patients. Six visits were used for peripheral blood collection: V03 (baseline), V05, V07, V10, V12 and V13. What the work shows at the level of the full study, not this receptor alone: The authors noted that analyses of patient blood samples could not be reproduced because of sample limitations. PBMC samples for TCRB deep sequencing were selected based on availability. Pseudoprogression seemed to be unrelated to changes in the top peripheral T cell clonotypes found by TCRB sequencing. Immune responses induced by the vaccine were seen in over 80% of patients across multiple MHC alleles.

CDR1 and CDR2 are read off the germline V gene (reference sequence) as SEHNR and FQNEAQ. V is pared back by 2 bases and J by 7 bases, with 5 bases lying between the germline termini. The CDR3 covers 11 residues, taking in both the cysteine and the phenylalanine. The entry retains the CDR3 DNA only, 33 bases that are in frame from base 1. Library preparation used the immunoSEQ multiplex PCR assay. Following the manufacturer's protocol, the hsTCRB Kit was used to amplify rearranged TCR beta chain sequences. TCRB libraries were sequenced on an Illumina MiSeq. The original pipeline was this. The proprietary platform of the kit vendor was used for demultiplexing, trimming and gene mapping. TCRdb retrieved this table from immuneACCESS and kept in-frame rearrangements only. Not all clones are present; in checked studies, unresolved V genes account for under half, and no reason is known for the remainder. That table furnishes V, J and clone size, whereas the DNA furnished D and trimming. The sample table contains about 32,000 clones; only one count was recorded for around 80% of them. Under 25% of the sample belongs to the ten largest clones.

The sequence joins TRBV7-9 to TRBJ1-2; D gene: possibly TRBD1, on 5 matching bases. Sample: PBMCs, taken from a glioma patient treated with radiotherapy, temozolomide or both. The receptor's source is a man aged 25-45 years with glioma. The CDR3 region has the sequence CASSLQGGYTF. The nucleotide sequence reads TGTGCCAGCAGCTTACAGGGTGGCTACACCTTC.